This TCR beta chain was sequenced during a study of technical replicates of blood from a handful of donors. Germline CDR1 SGHRS, CDR2 YFSETQ. This CDR3 is 15 amino acids long. With V trimmed by 0 bases and J by 9 bases, 8 bases remained unmatched. Here immunoSEQ multiplex PCR was the method, and the copy in TCRdb shows in-frame clones only, minus some. The sample consists of approximately 69,000 clones, just under 97% of them appearing once. Source material: T cells isolated from PBMCs. This sequence originates from a human donor in good health. This rearrangement joins TRBV5-1 to TRBJ2-1; 8 bases agree with TRBD1. CDR3 in DNA: TGCGCCAGCAGCTTGGGAACAGGGGGTTCCGCTGAGCAGTTCTTC. It codes for CASSLGTGGSAEQFF. Based on the CDR3 plus reference TRBV5-1 and TRBJ2-1, the full variable domain is KAGVTQTPRYLIKTRGQQVTLSCSPISGHRSVSWYQQTPGQGLQFLFEYFSETQRNKGNFPGRFSGRQFSNSRSEMNVSTLELGDSALYLCASSLGTGGSAEQFFGPGTRLTVL.